Following are 15 T cell receptor beta chains from one sample sequenced in a study of Graves' ophthalmopathy and Graves' hyperthyroidism. Amplifying from RNA transcripts, the study obtained TCR beta CDR3 regions. RT-PCR with HTBI primers came first, then second-round multiplex PCR. Via MiXCR, TCRdb re-called the multiplex PCR reads, giving one row per CDR3 protein. The sample contains over 200,000 distinct CDR3 sequences, about 32% of which appear only once. The material sequenced was peripheral blood. The origin of the receptors is a man aged 45 to 65 with Graves' ophthalmopathy.

This clonotype came up a few times. The chain recombines TRBV12-3 or TRBV12-4 with TRBJ1-2, with D unresolved. V was shortened by 3 bases and J by 4 bases, with 9 bases between the two germline ends. This CDR3 is built from 13 residues. The CDR3 region has the DNA TGTGCCAGCAGTTTCGGCCCCGGCTATGGCTACACCTTC. This sequence encodes CASSFGPGYGYTF.

This sequence joins TRBV19 and TRBJ2-5; D ambiguous. Germline V gene lookup returns CDR1 LNHDA and CDR2 SQIVND (reference sequence). V was pared by 5 bases and J by 0 bases, with 16 bases between. CDR3 size: 16 residues. This chain's CDR3 is CASSGKPYLYQETQYF. DNA of the CDR3: TGTGCCAGTAGTGGGAAGCCCTACCTCTACCAAGAGACCCAGTACTTC.

This clonotype was seen ten or more times. The V gene is TRBV7-2, the J gene TRBJ1-6; D gene ambiguous. The CDR3 has 12 amino acids. Germline assignment: CDR1 SGHTA and CDR2 FQGNSA. Trimming cost V 3 bases and J 10 bases, with 7 bases left between them. The CDR3 protein is CASSFLGSPLHF. The CDR3 DNA follows: TGTGCCAGCAGCTTCCTGGGATCACCCCTCCACTTT.

This clonotype has a count of ten or more. J is TRBJ2-7 and V is TRBV12-3 or TRBV12-4, with D unclear. The CDR3 runs to 12 residues. The CDR3 protein is CASANTEYEQYF. CDR3 in DNA: TGTGCATCAGCAAACACTGAGTACGAGCAGTACTTC.

This clonotype has ten or more counts. J is TRBJ1-1 and V is TRBV6-5; D perhaps matches TRBD1 (5 bases). The CDR3 extends over 12 amino acids. Germline CDR1 and CDR2: MNHEY and SVGAGI. Trimming left V 4 bases short and J 6 bases short, with 9 bases between. The CDR3 region has the DNA TGTGCCAGCAGTTCCAGGGAGGCTGAAGCTTTCTTT. As protein: CASSSREAEAFF.

This clonotype was observed at least ten times. The genes are TRBV29-1 and TRBJ2-7, with 9 bases fitting TRBD1. The ends lost 5 bases at V and 2 bases at J; junction bases unmatched: 19. CDR1 and CDR2 from the germline V gene are SQVTM and ANQGSEA. The CDR3 loop spans 18 amino acids. CDR3 sequence (DNA): TGCAGCGTTACAGGGGGCTTCACAACCCAGCGGGGTGCCTACGAGCAGTACTTC. Translation gives CSVTGGFTTQRGAYEQYF.

The chain has TRBV7-2 and TRBJ2-4, with D unclear. V was cut by 4 bases and J by 0 bases, with 13 bases left in between. CDR1 is SGHTA, CDR2 FQGNSA, per germline. This CDR3 has 16 amino acids. This CDR3 reads CASSSRPITAKNIQYF. The CDR3 DNA follows: TGTGCCAGCAGCTCCAGACCGATTACAGCCAAAAACATTCAGTACTTC.

The chain uses TRBV7-2 and TRBJ2-5; D is unresolved. CDR3 size: 12 residues. Trimming took 5 bases from V and 5 from J, leaving 9 bases between them. The germline CDR1 and CDR2 sequences are SGHTA and FQGNSA. The CDR3 spells CASSRLIETQYF. As DNA, the CDR3 is TGTGCCAGCAGCCGACTCATCGAGACCCAGTACTTC.

This clonotype has at least ten counts. V usage is TRBV20-1 and J usage is TRBJ1-1; TRBD1 is a possible D gene (5 bases). V was cut by 1 base and J by 3 bases, with 12 bases left in between. The CDR3 extends over 14 amino acids. Germline CDR1 DFQATT, CDR2 SNEGSKA (reference sequence). The CDR3 here is CSARVGAGHTEAFF. The CDR3 DNA is TGCAGTGCTAGAGTAGGGGCAGGGCACACTGAAGCTTTCTTT.

In this sample, this clonotype turned up many times. The gene calls are TRBV10-3 and TRBJ2-7; D may be TRBD1 (5 bases). Trimming took 3 bases from V and 2 from J, leaving 8 bases between them. There are 13 residues in the CDR3. CDR1 ENHRY and CDR2 SYGVKD come from the germline V gene. The chain's CDR3 is CAISEGQAYEQYF. The CDR3 DNA reads TGTGCCATCAGTGAAGGACAAGCCTACGAGCAGTACTTC.

This clonotype appeared many times. The CDR3 bases are TGTGCCAGCAGCTTGCCGGGACAGCTAAGGACTGAAGCTTTCTTT. This gives the protein CASSLPGQLRTEAFF. V gene TRBV11-2 combines with J gene TRBJ1-1; 7 nucleotides agree with TRBD1. The germline gives CDR1 SGHAT, CDR2 FQNNGV. This CDR3 region has 15 residues. After removal of 3 bases from V and 5 bases from J, the junction contained 9 bases not matched to a gene.

The chain couples TRBV12-3 or TRBV12-4 to TRBJ2-7, with 9 bases identical to TRBD1. This CDR3 is built from 14 residues. J lost 5 bases, V lost 4 bases, and 6 bases had no gene match. CDR3 loop: CASSWGTGSNEQYF. The CDR3, as DNA: TGTGCCAGCAGTTGGGGGACAGGGAGCAACGAGCAGTACTTC.

The V gene is TRBV10-3, the J gene TRBJ2-5, with D perhaps matching TRBD2 (6 bases). V gave up 0 bases and J gave up 2 bases, with 10 bases separating them. The CDR3 loop spans 15 amino acids. CDR1 and CDR2 (germline): ENHRY, SYGVKD. The CDR3 protein is CAISESGGRQETQYF. DNA for the CDR3: TGTGCCATCAGTGAGTCGGGGGGTCGGCAAGAGACCCAGTACTTC.

Many counts were recorded for this clonotype. The rearrangement links TRBV13 to TRBJ1-2; tentative D call: TRBD1 (5 bases). Trimming took off 3 bases at V and 0 bases at J, with 14 bases between the two ends. The germline V gene encodes CDR1 PRHDT and CDR2 FYEKMQ (reference sequence). The CDR3 spans 16 residues. The CDR3 region is CASSLGGDRSNYGYTF. Written as DNA, the CDR3 is TGTGCCAGCAGCTTGGGCGGGGACCGATCTAACTATGGCTACACCTTC.

This chain uses TRBV6-5 with TRBJ2-7, with D hard to call. The CDR3 runs to 13 residues. Germline V gene lookup returns CDR1 MNHEY and CDR2 SVGAGI. The V end was cut by 4 bases, the J end by 3 bases, with 10 bases between. CDR3 in amino acids: CASSSDLGYEQYF. In nucleotides, the CDR3 is TGTGCCAGCAGTTCAGACCTCGGCTACGAGCAGTACTTC.